This T cell receptor beta chain was sequenced during a study of blood T cell repertoires in COVID-19. Study information: T cells, B-cell-depleted T cells, or PBMCs supplied cDNA or gDNA.

What the recovered Cohort 3 donors had was two negative PCRs, clearance, or symptom resolution. Per the original methods: Amplified reference gene primers provided the basis for estimating nucleated cell counts. The data were produced by immunoSEQ multiplex PCR, yet TCRdb's version contains in-frame clones alone and is incomplete. Clone size and V and J calls were adopted from that table, with D and trimming inferred from the DNA. The sample lists more than 300,000 clones, 70% to 90% seen once, with around 6% in the top ten. Trimming left V 5 bases short and J 6 bases short, with 13 bases between. This CDR3 spans 13 amino acids. The V gene's germline CDR1 is LNHDA and CDR2 SQIVND (reference sequence).

This chain uses TRBV19 with TRBJ1-1; no definite D call. The TCR sequence derives from a woman aged 30 to 39 who had recovered from COVID-19. Sequenced material: PBMCs or T cells enriched from blood (not recorded which). Written as DNA, the CDR3 is TGTGCCAGTAGTCCCGGGGAGTTCCCTGAAGCTTTCTTT. Residues: CASSPGEFPEAFF.